This T cell receptor (beta chain) was identified in a study of CD8+CD57+ T cells in acquired aplastic anemia (dated 2018 in TCRdb). As for the study more broadly: Extracted DNA from sorted CD4+ and CD8+ cells averaged 3.2 ug, ranging from about 0.18 to 27.4 ug. A CD8+CD57+ expansion meant a frequency higher than the mean frequency seen in healthy subjects.

TCR beta VDJ combination and CDR3 sequence profiling used genomic DNA as the template. An Illumina HiSeq 2000 was used for TCR repertoire sequencing. Processing in the source paper ran as follows. Repertoire assessment relied on Simpson's diversity index, CDR3 size and DJ length profiles, and TRBV/TRBJ rearrangement plots. The most abundant DNA sequence in the deep sequencing data was defined as the immunodominant clone. CDR3 amino acid sequences were screened for sharing across subjects and compared with published repertoires and the VDJdb database. Through fastp at Q25 and MiXCR, TCRdb rebuilt clones from the public reads, retaining in-frame beta chains. Duplicate CDR3 protein sequences are folded into a single record with the most common DNA and genes. The V and J calls reflect TCRdb's pipeline rather than the authors' work. The sample includes some 180,000 distinct CDR3 sequences, with roughly 65% observed a single time. The ten largest make up roughly 43% of the sample.

Study-level results and caveats: Although 25 to 30 CD8+ CDR3 sequences were shared by patients and controls, these sequences appeared highly expressed in patients and within the immunodominant clones of patients. CD8+ Simpson's diversity did not differ significantly between patients and healthy controls (P=0.060).

The patients picked for sequencing were ones in whom flow cytometry had shown an expansion of CD8+CD57+ cells. Severe acquired aplastic anemia was diagnosed in all patients according to International Study of Aplastic Anemia and Agranulocytosis and Camitta criteria. Patients had received no therapy at the time of blood sampling. In the study, sorted CD4+ and CD8+ blood T cells from patients with severe aplastic anemia and from healthy subjects underwent deep sequencing of TCR repertoires. Patients were enrolled under clinicaltrials.gov protocols 00001620, 01623167, 00001397, 00071045, 00081523 and 00961064 in the USA. Ficoll-Paque density gradient centrifugation was used to isolate peripheral blood mononuclear cells. Before DNA extraction, CD4+ and CD8+ T cells were sorted with FACS or magnetic beads. The germline V gene provides CDR1 SGHRS and CDR2 YFSETQ. Counted from cysteine to phenylalanine, this CDR3 has 16 amino acids. Only CDR3 DNA remains: 48 bases, in frame from the first base. Trimming leaves V shorter by 3 bases and J shorter by 12 bases, with the junction holding 13 bases beyond the gene matches.

Concerning this clonotype itself: The clone's antigen remains unknown. No much larger clone exists at a distance of one base, and base qualities are not known.

Sequenced: sorted CD4+, CD8+, or CD8+CD57+ T cells (not recorded which) from PBMCs. The sequence links TRBV5-1 to TRBJ2-3; 13 central nucleotides agree with TRBD2. The origin of this receptor is a human donor with aplastic anemia. The CDR3 is CASSWGTSGGDDAQYF. The DNA reads TGCGCCAGCAGCTGGGGAACTAGCGGGGGGGACGATGCCCAGTATTTT.